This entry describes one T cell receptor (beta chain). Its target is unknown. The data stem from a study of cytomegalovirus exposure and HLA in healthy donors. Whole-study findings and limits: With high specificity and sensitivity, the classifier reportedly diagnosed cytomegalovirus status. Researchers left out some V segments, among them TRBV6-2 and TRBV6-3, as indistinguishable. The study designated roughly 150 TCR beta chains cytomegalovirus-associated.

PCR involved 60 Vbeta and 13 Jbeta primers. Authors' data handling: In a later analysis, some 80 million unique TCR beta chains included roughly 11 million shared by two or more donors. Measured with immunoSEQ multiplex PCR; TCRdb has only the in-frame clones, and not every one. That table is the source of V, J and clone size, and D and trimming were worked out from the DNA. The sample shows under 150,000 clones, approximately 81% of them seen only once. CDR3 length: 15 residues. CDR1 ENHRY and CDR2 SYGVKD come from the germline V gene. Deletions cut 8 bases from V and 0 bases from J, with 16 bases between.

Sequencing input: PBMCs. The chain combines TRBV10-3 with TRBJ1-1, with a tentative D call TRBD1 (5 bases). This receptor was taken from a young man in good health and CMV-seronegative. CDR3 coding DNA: TGTGCCATCGCCGAAGGGAGGGACTTGAACACTGAAGCTTTCTTT. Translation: CAIAEGRDLNTEAFF.